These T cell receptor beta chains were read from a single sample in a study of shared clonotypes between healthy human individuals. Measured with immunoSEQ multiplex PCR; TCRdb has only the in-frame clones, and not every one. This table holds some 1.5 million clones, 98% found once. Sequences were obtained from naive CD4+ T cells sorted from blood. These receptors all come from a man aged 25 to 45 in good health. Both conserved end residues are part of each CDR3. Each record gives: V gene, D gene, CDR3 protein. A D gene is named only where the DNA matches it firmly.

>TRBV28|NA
CASSLSGRTPDTQYF
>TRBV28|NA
CASSPYNGGSSYEQYF
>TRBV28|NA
CASSLVVSNQPQHF
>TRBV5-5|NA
CASSYYGTTHYEQYF
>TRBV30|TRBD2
CAWRNPGGPNEQFF
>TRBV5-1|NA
CASSWDADEQFF
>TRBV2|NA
CASSGLAQETQYF
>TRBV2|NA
CASSERTFSGANVLTF
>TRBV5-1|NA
CASSFGLNTGELFF
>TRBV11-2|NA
CASSSSGFGETQYF
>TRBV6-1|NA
CASSRTDSYEQYF
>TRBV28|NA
CASSLLGRNEQFF
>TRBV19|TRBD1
CASSMVGQGSGYTF
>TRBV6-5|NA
CASSQGEIYEQYF
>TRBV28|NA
CASSLSGTASNQPQHF
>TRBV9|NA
CASSVEGRIDQPQHF
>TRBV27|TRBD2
CASSLQREGIEQFF
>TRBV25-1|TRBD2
CASSALLPGLAGADTQYF
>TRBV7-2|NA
CASSLFRTGELFF